This TCR beta chain was recovered during a study of cytomegalovirus exposure and HLA in healthy donors. The CDR3 is 15 amino acids. The V gene lost 0 bases and the J gene lost 0 bases, with 10 bases spanning the gap. Germline V gene sequence: CDR1 SGHNT, CDR2 YYREEE (reference sequence). In the PCR, 60 Vbeta and 13 Jbeta primers were used. Clones were sequenced by immunoSEQ multiplex PCR, and TCRdb holds only the in-frame ones, with some missing. The table records about 140,000 clones, approximately 70% of them present only once. Sequencing was performed on PBMCs. This clonotype originated in a woman aged 55 to 70 in good health and CMV-seronegative. The rearrangement uses TRBV5-4 and TRBJ2-7; maybe TRBD2 (6 bases). CDR3 protein: CASSLGLEISYEQYF. The CDR3 DNA reads TGTGCCAGCAGCTTGGGACTAGAGATCTCCTACGAGCAGTACTTC.